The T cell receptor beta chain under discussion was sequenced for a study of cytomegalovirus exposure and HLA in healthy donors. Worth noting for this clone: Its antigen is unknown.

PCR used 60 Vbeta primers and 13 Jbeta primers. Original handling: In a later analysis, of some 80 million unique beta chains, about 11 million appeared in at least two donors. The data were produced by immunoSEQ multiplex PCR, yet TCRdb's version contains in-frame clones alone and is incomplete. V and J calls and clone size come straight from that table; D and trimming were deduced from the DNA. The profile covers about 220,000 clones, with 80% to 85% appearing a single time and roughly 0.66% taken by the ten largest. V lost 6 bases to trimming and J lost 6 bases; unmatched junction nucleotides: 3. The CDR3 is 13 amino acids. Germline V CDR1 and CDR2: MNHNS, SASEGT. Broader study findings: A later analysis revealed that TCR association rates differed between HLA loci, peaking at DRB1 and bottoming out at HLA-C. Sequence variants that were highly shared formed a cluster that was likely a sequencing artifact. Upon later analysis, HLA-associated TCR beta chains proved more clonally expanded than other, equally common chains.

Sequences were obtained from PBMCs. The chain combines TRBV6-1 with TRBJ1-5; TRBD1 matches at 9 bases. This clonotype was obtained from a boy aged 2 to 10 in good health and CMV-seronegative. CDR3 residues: CASRQGAAQPQHF. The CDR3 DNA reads TGTGCCAGCAGACAGGGGGCAGCTCAGCCCCAGCATTTT.